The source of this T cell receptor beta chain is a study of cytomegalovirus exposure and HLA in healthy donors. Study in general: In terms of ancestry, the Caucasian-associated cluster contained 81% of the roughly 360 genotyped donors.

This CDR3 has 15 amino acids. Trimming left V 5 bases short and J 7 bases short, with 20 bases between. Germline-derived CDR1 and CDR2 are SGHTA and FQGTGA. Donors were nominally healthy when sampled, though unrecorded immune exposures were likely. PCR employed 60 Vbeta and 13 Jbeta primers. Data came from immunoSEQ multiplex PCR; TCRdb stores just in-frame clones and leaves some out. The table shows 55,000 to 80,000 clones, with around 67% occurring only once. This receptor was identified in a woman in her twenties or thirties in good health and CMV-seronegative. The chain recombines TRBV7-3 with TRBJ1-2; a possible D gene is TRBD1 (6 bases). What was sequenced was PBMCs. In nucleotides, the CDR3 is TGTGCCAGCAGCGGGAGTAACAGGGCAACGGGTGGCTACACCTTC. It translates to CASSGSNRATGGYTF.